The 6 T cell receptor beta chains listed next were all sequenced from one sample in a study of blood T cell repertoires in COVID-19. TCRdb's copy holds only in-frame clones and misses some; the assay was immunoSEQ multiplex PCR. The data show a few hundred thousand clones, approximately 83% seen once. The sequenced material came from peripheral blood. The receptors originated from a woman aged 25-40 years who had recovered from COVID-19.

V usage is TRBV11-2 and J usage is TRBJ1-1; 10 positions match TRBD1. V lost 5 bases and J lost 10; bases outside the gene matches: 7. Germline V gene lookup returns CDR1 SGHAT and CDR2 FQNNGV. CDR3 length equals 13 residues. CDR3 in DNA: TGTGCCAGCAGCCCTGGGACAGGGGTGGTAGCTTTCTTT. This gives the protein CASSPGTGVVAFF. The variable domain in full, with the rest retrieved from reference TRBV11-2 and TRBJ1-1, is EAGVAQSPRYKIIEKRQSVAFWCNPISGHATLYWYQQILGQGPKLLIQFQNNGVVDDSQLPKDRFSAERLKGVDSTLKIQPAKLEDSAVYLCASSPGTGVVAFFGQGTRLTVV.

On this clone: Other DNA sequences in this sample translate to the same CDR3. The DNA of the CDR3 is TGTGCCAGCAGCTTAGGCGGGGATTCACCCCTCCACTTT. Amino acids: CASSLGGDSPLHF. The rearrangement links TRBV7-2 to TRBJ1-6; D gene ambiguous. This CDR3 spans 13 amino acids. V gave up 1 base and J gave up 8 bases, with 6 bases separating them. CDR1 SGHTA and CDR2 FQGNSA come from the germline V gene.

The V call is TRBV5-6, the J call TRBJ1-1, with 8 bases identical to TRBD1. The trim removed 3 bases at V and 3 bases at J, leaving 10 bases unmatched. The CDR3 has 16 residues. The germline CDR1 and CDR2 sequences are SGHDT and YYEEEE. CDR3 sequence (DNA): TGTGCCAGCAGCTCAAAGGACAGGGAGTTGGACACTGAAGCTTTCTTT. Its translation: CASSSKDRELDTEAFF.

The gene calls are TRBV13 and TRBJ2-7; maybe TRBD2 (6 bases). This CDR3 region has 14 residues. Germline V lookup: CDR1 PRHDT, CDR2 FYEKMQ (reference sequence). Trimming took 5 bases from V and 3 from J, leaving 14 bases between them. The CDR3 loop is CASSPGGSDYEQYF. The CDR3 DNA follows: TGTGCCAGCAGCCCAGGAGGGAGCGACTACGAGCAGTACTTC.

This clone has at least ten counts. Other DNA sequences from this sample encode an identical CDR3 as well. The rearrangement links TRBV4-2 to TRBJ2-2; D gene unclear. The ends were cut back, 0 bases at V and 3 bases at J, with 5 bases in the middle. The CDR3 is made up of 14 amino acids. Germline assignment: CDR1 LGHNA and CDR2 YNFKEQ. CDR3 residues: CASSQDPDTGELFF. The CDR3 nucleotides read TGTGCCAGCAGCCAAGATCCGGACACCGGGGAGCTGTTTTTT.

The genes are TRBV19 and TRBJ2-7; TRBD2 agrees at 8 bases. This CDR3 has 15 residues. CDR1 is LNHDA and CDR2 is SQIVND in the germline V gene (reference sequence). After removal of 2 bases from V and 3 bases from J, the junction contained 6 bases not matched to a gene. CDR3: CASSITGGPNYEQYF. As DNA, the CDR3 is TGTGCCAGTAGTATAACGGGAGGGCCAAACTACGAGCAGTACTTC.